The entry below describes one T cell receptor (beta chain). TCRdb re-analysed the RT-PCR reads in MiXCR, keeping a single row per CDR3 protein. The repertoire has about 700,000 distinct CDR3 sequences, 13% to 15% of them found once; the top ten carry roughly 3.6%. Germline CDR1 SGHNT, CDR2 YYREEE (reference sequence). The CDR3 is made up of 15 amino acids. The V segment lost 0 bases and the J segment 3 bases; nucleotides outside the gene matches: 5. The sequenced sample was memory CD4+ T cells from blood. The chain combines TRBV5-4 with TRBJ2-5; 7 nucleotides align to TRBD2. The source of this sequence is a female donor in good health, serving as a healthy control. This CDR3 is CASSLGGSAEETQYF. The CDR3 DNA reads TGTGCCAGCAGCTTGGGCGGGAGTGCAGAAGAGACCCAGTACTTC.